This TCR beta chain was identified in a study of cytotoxic CD8 clonotypes in ibrutinib-treated CLL. Study-level information: Response samples were obtained once patients had received a median 12 months of treatment, range 6 to 36.

A 1 in 200,000 to 1 in 1 million T cell depth was the sequencing target. Using immunoSEQ multiplex PCR, the repertoire was profiled, and TCRdb retains in-frame clones only, with some absent. The sample carries tens of thousands of clones, just over 85% recorded once. Regarding this clone: No antigen is known for it.

Study-level findings and limits: Elevated clonality accompanied ibrutinib response, with a return toward baseline values at progression.

In germline, CDR1 is SGDLS, CDR2 YYNGEE. There are 16 residues in the CDR3. V shed 4 bases, J shed 2 bases, and the junction held 9 bases outside the gene matches. Frozen PBMC stocks contributed around 2 micrograms of genomic DNA to the TCR beta libraries. The sequence was obtained from a human donor with chronic lymphocytic leukemia. This sample comprised PBMCs, obtained before ibrutinib treatment. This chain connects TRBV9 to TRBJ2-1; 7 bases align to TRBD2. The CDR3 sequence: CASSIRVAGAYNEQFF. DNA of the CDR3: TGTGCCAGCAGCATACGGGTAGCGGGCGCCTACAATGAGCAGTTCTTC.